A selection of T cell receptor beta chains follows, all from one sample in a study of a mutant IDH1 vaccine in newly diagnosed glioma. Their antigen targets remain unknown. Assay: immunoSEQ multiplex PCR; the TCRdb copy retains only in-frame clones and omits some. The data show approximately 44,000 clones, about three quarters seen once. The sequencing here drew on PBMCs, taken from a glioma patient whose treatment included an IDH1 peptide vaccine. The source is a man in his forties with glioma. The CDR3 runs from the conserved cysteine through the conserved F or W. The order of the fields is clone size, J gene, V gene, D gene, CDR3 protein, CDR3 DNA. The D gene is left open where the match is weak. Clone size is not always given. Where it is, it says once, few, many or a class for expanded clones.

clone size: .; J gene: TRBJ2-3; V gene: TRBV27; D gene: .; CDR3 protein: CASASWDSTDTQYF; CDR3 DNA: TGTGCCAGCGCCTCATGGGACTCCACAGATACGCAGTATTTT
clone size: .; J gene: TRBJ2-4; V gene: TRBV5-6; D gene: .; CDR3 protein: CASTLLVAKNIQYF; CDR3 DNA: TGTGCCAGCACCCTCTTGGTAGCCAAAAACATTCAGTACTTC
clone size: .; J gene: TRBJ2-2; V gene: TRBV7-2; D gene: TRBD2; CDR3 protein: CASSLVVLAGGAGELFF; CDR3 DNA: TGTGCCAGCAGCTTAGTAGTTCTAGCGGGAGGCGCCGGGGAGCTGTTTTTT
clone size: .; J gene: TRBJ1-5; V gene: TRBV18; D gene: .; CDR3 protein: CASSRGSGLNNQPQHF; CDR3 DNA: TGTGCCAGCTCACGAGGCTCCGGACTGAACAATCAGCCCCAGCATTTT
clone size: .; J gene: TRBJ2-2; V gene: TRBV5-1; D gene: TRBD1; CDR3 protein: CASSLRQGAETGELFF; CDR3 DNA: TGCGCCAGCAGCCTGAGACAGGGGGCGGAGACCGGGGAGCTGTTTTTT
clone size: .; J gene: TRBJ1-1; V gene: TRBV7-8; D gene: TRBD1; CDR3 protein: CASSLLQGAAEAFF; CDR3 DNA: TGTGCCAGCAGCTTGCTTCAGGGGGCGGCTGAAGCTTTCTTT
clone size: .; J gene: TRBJ2-3; V gene: TRBV28; D gene: TRBD2; CDR3 protein: CASLSGIDTDTQYF; CDR3 DNA: TGTGCCAGCCTTAGCGGGATTGACACAGATACGCAGTATTTT
clone size: .; J gene: TRBJ2-1; V gene: TRBV7-2; D gene: TRBD2; CDR3 protein: CASSLARTSGSSYNEQFF; CDR3 DNA: TGTGCCAGCAGCTTAGCGAGGACTAGCGGGAGCTCCTACAATGAGCAGTTCTTC
clone size: once; J gene: TRBJ2-7; V gene: TRBV6-5; D gene: TRBD2; CDR3 protein: CASSYLASGGYEQYF; CDR3 DNA: TGTGCCAGCAGTTACTTGGCTAGCGGGGGATACGAGCAGTACTTC
clone size: .; J gene: TRBJ2-3; V gene: TRBV5-1; D gene: TRBD1; CDR3 protein: CASSSIRSGGADTQYF; CDR3 DNA: TGCGCCAGCAGCTCCATCCGGTCAGGGGGCGCGGATACGCAGTATTTT
clone size: .; J gene: TRBJ1-1; V gene: TRBV19; D gene: TRBD1; CDR3 protein: CASSFLYRGAFF; CDR3 DNA: TGTGCCAGTAGCTTCCTATACAGGGGGGCTTTCTTT
clone size: few; J gene: TRBJ1-5; V gene: TRBV6-1; D gene: .; CDR3 protein: CASSESRSAGQPQHF; CDR3 DNA: TGTGCCAGCAGTGAAAGTCGGAGTGCAGGCCAGCCCCAGCATTTT
clone size: .; J gene: TRBJ2-6; V gene: TRBV5-6; D gene: .; CDR3 protein: CASSYETGQTGANVLTF; CDR3 DNA: TGTGCCAGCAGTTACGAAACCGGACAGACTGGGGCCAACGTCCTGACTTTC
clone size: .; J gene: TRBJ1-2; V gene: TRBV2; D gene: TRBD1; CDR3 protein: CASKSHRGYGYTF; CDR3 DNA: TGTGCCAGCAAGTCCCACAGGGGCTATGGCTACACCTTC
clone size: .; J gene: TRBJ2-5; V gene: TRBV19; D gene: .; CDR3 protein: CASSISTGRSWETQYF; CDR3 DNA: TGTGCCAGTAGTATCAGTACAGGAAGAAGTTGGGAGACCCAGTACTTC
clone size: few; J gene: TRBJ2-4; V gene: TRBV7-9; D gene: .; CDR3 protein: CASSLAWEDDIQYF; CDR3 DNA: TGTGCCAGCAGCTTAGCGTGGGAGGATGACATTCAGTACTTC
clone size: .; J gene: TRBJ2-2; V gene: TRBV13; D gene: .; CDR3 protein: CASSSTHGELFF; CDR3 DNA: TGTGCCAGCAGCTCAACGCACGGGGAGCTGTTTTTT
clone size: .; J gene: TRBJ2-3; V gene: TRBV27; D gene: .; CDR3 protein: CASSFYGPTDTQYF; CDR3 DNA: TGTGCCAGCAGTTTTTACGGACCCACAGATACGCAGTATTTT
clone size: .; J gene: TRBJ1-2; V gene: TRBV5-1; D gene: .; CDR3 protein: CASSLDSVGYTF; CDR3 DNA: TGCGCCAGCAGCTTGGACTCAGTTGGCTACACCTTC
clone size: .; J gene: TRBJ2-1; V gene: TRBV10-2; D gene: .; CDR3 protein: CASSEELEGTLYNEQFF; CDR3 DNA: TGCGCCAGCAGTGAGGAATTGGAGGGGACTCTCTACAATGAGCAGTTCTTC
clone size: .; J gene: TRBJ2-1; V gene: TRBV6-6; D gene: .; CDR3 protein: CASSPSGSLQFF; CDR3 DNA: TGTGCCAGCAGTCCCTCGGGGAGCCTGCAGTTCTTC
clone size: few; J gene: TRBJ1-4; V gene: TRBV25-1; D gene: .; CDR3 protein: CASSDSQGDFLNEKLFF; CDR3 DNA: TGTGCCAGCAGCGATTCCCAGGGCGATTTTTTAAATGAAAAACTGTTTTTT
clone size: few; J gene: TRBJ2-3; V gene: TRBV14; D gene: .; CDR3 protein: CASSPTSTSSTDTQYF; CDR3 DNA: TGTGCCAGCAGCCCCACCAGTACCTCTAGCACAGATACGCAGTATTTT
clone size: .; J gene: TRBJ2-1; V gene: TRBV7-2; D gene: TRBD2; CDR3 protein: CASRLRVGTSGYNEQFF; CDR3 DNA: TGTGCCAGCAGGCTTAGAGTAGGGACTAGCGGCTACAATGAGCAGTTCTTC